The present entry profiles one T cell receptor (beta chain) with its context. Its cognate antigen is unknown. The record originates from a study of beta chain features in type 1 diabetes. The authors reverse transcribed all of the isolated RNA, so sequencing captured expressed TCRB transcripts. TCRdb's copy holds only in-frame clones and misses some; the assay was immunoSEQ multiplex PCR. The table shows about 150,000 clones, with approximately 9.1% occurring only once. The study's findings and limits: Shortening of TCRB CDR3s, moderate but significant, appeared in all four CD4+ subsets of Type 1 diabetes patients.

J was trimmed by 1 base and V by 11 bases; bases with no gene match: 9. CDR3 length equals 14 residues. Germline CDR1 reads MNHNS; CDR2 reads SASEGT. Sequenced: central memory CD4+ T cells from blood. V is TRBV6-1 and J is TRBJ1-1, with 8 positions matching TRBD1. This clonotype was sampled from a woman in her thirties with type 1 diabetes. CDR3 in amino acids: CAAYFTGGNTEAFF. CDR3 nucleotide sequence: TGTGCCGCATACTTCACAGGGGGGAACACTGAAGCTTTCTTT.